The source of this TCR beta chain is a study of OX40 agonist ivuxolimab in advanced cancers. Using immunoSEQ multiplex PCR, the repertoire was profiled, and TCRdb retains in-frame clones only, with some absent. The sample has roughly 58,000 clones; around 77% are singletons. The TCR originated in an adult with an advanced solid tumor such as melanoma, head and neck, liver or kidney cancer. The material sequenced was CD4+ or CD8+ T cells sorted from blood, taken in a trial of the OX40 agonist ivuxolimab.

The CDR3, as DNA: TGTGCCAGCAGCCAATTAGGGCGGAGCCAGCCCCAGCATTTT. This sequence encodes CASSQLGRSQPQHF. The V call is TRBV16, the J call TRBJ1-5; no reliable D call. The germline V gene has CDR1 KGHSY and CDR2 FQNENV. V lost 1 base, J lost 7 bases, and 11 bases lay in between. The CDR3 has 14 amino acids.